This is a list of T cell receptor beta chains from one sample in a study of radiotherapy plus CTLA-4 blockade in lung cancer. Data came from immunoSEQ multiplex PCR; TCRdb stores just in-frame clones and leaves some out. The sample lists tens of thousands of clones; under 85% were seen once. Sequencing was performed on peripheral blood, taken from a patient treated with radiotherapy plus ipilimumab. These receptors were collected from a human donor with non-small cell lung cancer who had stable disease on radiotherapy plus ipilimumab. CDR3s include the opening cysteine and the closing phenylalanine or tryptophan. The order of the fields is CDR3 length, V gene, D gene, J gene, clone size, CDR3 protein, CDR3 DNA. The D gene is left open where the match is weak. Expanded clones are given a class, and other clones once, few, many or no size at all.

CDR3 length: 15; V gene: TRBV19; D gene: TRBD1; J gene: TRBJ1-6; clone size: NA; CDR3 protein: CASSDRDRANSPLHF; CDR3 DNA: TGTGCCAGTAGTGATCGGGACAGAGCTAATTCACCCCTCCACTTT
CDR3 length: 16; V gene: TRBV2; D gene: NA; J gene: TRBJ2-1; clone size: NA; CDR3 protein: CASRSSRTKGDDEQFF; CDR3 DNA: TGTGCCAGCAGATCTTCTAGGACCAAAGGGGATGATGAGCAGTTCTTC
CDR3 length: 15; V gene: TRBV5-1; D gene: NA; J gene: TRBJ1-1; clone size: NA; CDR3 protein: CASSTRRSLNTEAFF; CDR3 DNA: TGCGCCAGCAGCACTCGACGGAGCTTGAACACTGAAGCTTTCTTT
CDR3 length: 12; V gene: TRBV28; D gene: NA; J gene: TRBJ1-3; clone size: NA; CDR3 protein: CASSLTRNTIYF; CDR3 DNA: TGTGCCAGCAGTTTGACGAGAAACACCATATATTTT
CDR3 length: 16; V gene: TRBV9; D gene: TRBD2; J gene: TRBJ2-1; clone size: NA; CDR3 protein: CASREGLAGGYNEQFF; CDR3 DNA: TGTGCCAGCAGGGAAGGACTAGCGGGGGGCTACAATGAGCAGTTCTTC
CDR3 length: 13; V gene: TRBV7-3; D gene: TRBD1; J gene: TRBJ2-1; clone size: NA; CDR3 protein: CASSTDRGNEQFF; CDR3 DNA: TGTGCCAGCAGCACGGACAGGGGCAATGAGCAGTTCTTC
CDR3 length: 16; V gene: TRBV4-1; D gene: NA; J gene: TRBJ1-4; clone size: NA; CDR3 protein: CASSQGLTATNEKLFF; CDR3 DNA: TGCGCCAGCAGCCAGGGGCTAACGGCAACTAATGAAAAACTGTTTTTT
CDR3 length: 14; V gene: TRBV9; D gene: TRBD1; J gene: TRBJ1-6; clone size: NA; CDR3 protein: CASATGTDNSPLHF; CDR3 DNA: TGTGCCAGCGCCACCGGGACAGACAATTCACCCCTCCACTTT
CDR3 length: 16; V gene: TRBV7-3; D gene: TRBD1; J gene: TRBJ2-2; clone size: NA; CDR3 protein: CASSLTGGQGTGELFF; CDR3 DNA: TGTGCCAGCAGCCTAACAGGGGGTCAGGGCACCGGGGAGCTGTTTTTT
CDR3 length: 16; V gene: TRBV4-2; D gene: TRBD1; J gene: TRBJ1-4; clone size: NA; CDR3 protein: CASSRGTAGTNEKLFF; CDR3 DNA: TGTGCCAGCAGCCGAGGGACAGCTGGAACTAATGAAAAACTGTTTTTT
CDR3 length: 14; V gene: TRBV5-1; D gene: NA; J gene: TRBJ2-3; clone size: NA; CDR3 protein: CASSLGTRTDTQYF; CDR3 DNA: TGCGCCAGCAGCTTGGGCACCCGCACAGATACGCAGTATTTT
CDR3 length: 14; V gene: TRBV7-9; D gene: NA; J gene: TRBJ2-5; clone size: NA; CDR3 protein: CASSGTGAQETQYF; CDR3 DNA: TGTGCCAGCAGCGGCACAGGAGCCCAAGAGACCCAGTACTTC
CDR3 length: 15; V gene: TRBV7-8; D gene: TRBD1; J gene: TRBJ2-5; clone size: NA; CDR3 protein: CASSLRGLAQETQYF; CDR3 DNA: TGTGCCAGCAGCTTAAGGGGGCTAGCCCAAGAGACCCAGTACTTC
CDR3 length: 13; V gene: TRBV6-1; D gene: NA; J gene: TRBJ1-5; clone size: NA; CDR3 protein: CASSSNSNQPQHF; CDR3 DNA: TGTGCCAGCAGTAGTAATAGCAATCAGCCCCAGCATTTT
CDR3 length: 14; V gene: TRBV2; D gene: TRBD1; J gene: TRBJ2-7; clone size: NA; CDR3 protein: CAGHSAQGTYEQYF; CDR3 DNA: TGTGCCGGTCATTCGGCACAGGGGACCTACGAGCAGTACTTC
CDR3 length: 16; V gene: TRBV5-5; D gene: TRBD1; J gene: TRBJ1-5; clone size: NA; CDR3 protein: CASSRRQGNSNQPQHF; CDR3 DNA: TGTGCCAGCAGCAGAAGACAGGGAAATAGCAATCAGCCCCAGCATTTT
CDR3 length: 15; V gene: TRBV28; D gene: NA; J gene: TRBJ1-2; clone size: NA; CDR3 protein: CASSAGGVAIYGYTF; CDR3 DNA: TGTGCCAGCAGCGCGGGGGGGGTAGCTATCTATGGCTACACCTTC
CDR3 length: 16; V gene: TRBV28; D gene: TRBD1; J gene: TRBJ1-5; clone size: NA; CDR3 protein: CASSSLRSGTGGPQHF; CDR3 DNA: TGTGCCAGCAGTTCCTTACGCTCCGGGACAGGGGGGCCCCAGCATTTT
CDR3 length: 15; V gene: TRBV6-5; D gene: NA; J gene: TRBJ1-4; clone size: NA; CDR3 protein: CASSYSRRPDEKLFF; CDR3 DNA: TGTGCCAGCAGTTACTCGAGACGACCGGATGAAAAACTGTTTTTT
CDR3 length: 18; V gene: TRBV5-1; D gene: NA; J gene: TRBJ2-2; clone size: NA; CDR3 protein: CASSLGGLSLSNTGELFF; CDR3 DNA: TGCGCCAGCAGCTTGGGGGGCCTTAGCCTGTCGAACACCGGGGAGCTGTTTTTT
CDR3 length: 15; V gene: TRBV28; D gene: NA; J gene: TRBJ2-7; clone size: NA; CDR3 protein: CASSLLGRPSREQYF; CDR3 DNA: TGTGCCAGCAGTTTATTGGGACGGCCCAGCAGGGAGCAGTACTTC
CDR3 length: 17; V gene: TRBV5-1; D gene: TRBD2; J gene: TRBJ2-1; clone size: NA; CDR3 protein: CASSLVGLAVTNNEQFF; CDR3 DNA: TGCGCCAGCAGCTTGGTTGGACTAGCGGTAACGAACAATGAGCAGTTCTTC
CDR3 length: 14; V gene: TRBV9; D gene: NA; J gene: TRBJ1-1; clone size: NA; CDR3 protein: CASSVAGDRGEAFF; CDR3 DNA: TGTGCCAGCAGCGTAGCAGGAGACAGAGGTGAAGCTTTCTTT
CDR3 length: 16; V gene: TRBV6-4; D gene: TRBD2; J gene: TRBJ2-1; clone size: NA; CDR3 protein: CASSDSTSGRGNEQFF; CDR3 DNA: TGTGCCAGCAGTGACTCGACTAGCGGGAGGGGCAATGAGCAGTTCTTC
CDR3 length: 13; V gene: TRBV18; D gene: NA; J gene: TRBJ2-5; clone size: NA; CDR3 protein: CASSPGRQETQYF; CDR3 DNA: TGTGCCAGCTCACCAGGGAGGCAAGAGACCCAGTACTTC
CDR3 length: 14; V gene: TRBV28; D gene: NA; J gene: TRBJ2-7; clone size: NA; CDR3 protein: CASSSPMWALEQYF; CDR3 DNA: TGTGCCAGCAGTTCCCCGATGTGGGCTCTCGAGCAGTACTTC
CDR3 length: 16; V gene: TRBV2; D gene: NA; J gene: TRBJ1-4; clone size: NA; CDR3 protein: CASRGDLGFTNEKLFF; CDR3 DNA: TGTGCCAGCAGGGGTGACCTCGGATTCACTAATGAAAAACTGTTTTTT
CDR3 length: 17; V gene: TRBV25-1; D gene: TRBD2; J gene: TRBJ2-5; clone size: NA; CDR3 protein: CASSERLLAGGGETQYF; CDR3 DNA: TGTGCCAGCAGTGAACGGTTGCTAGCGGGAGGCGGGGAGACCCAGTACTTC
CDR3 length: 14; V gene: TRBV7-9; D gene: NA; J gene: TRBJ1-1; clone size: once; CDR3 protein: CASSAGGAPPEAFF; CDR3 DNA: TGTGCCAGCAGCGCGGGGGGGGCCCCCCCTGAAGCTTTCTTT
CDR3 length: 15; V gene: TRBV13; D gene: NA; J gene: TRBJ2-3; clone size: NA; CDR3 protein: CASSVSGGDTDTQYF; CDR3 DNA: TGTGCCAGCAGCGTCTCCGGGGGAGACACAGATACGCAGTATTTT
CDR3 length: 15; V gene: TRBV14; D gene: NA; J gene: TRBJ2-5; clone size: NA; CDR3 protein: CASSPLRSFQETQYF; CDR3 DNA: TGTGCCAGCAGCCCCCTCCGTAGCTTCCAAGAGACCCAGTACTTC
CDR3 length: 12; V gene: TRBV29-1; D gene: NA; J gene: TRBJ1-1; clone size: NA; CDR3 protein: CSVGRTNTEAFF; CDR3 DNA: TGCAGCGTTGGAAGGACGAACACTGAAGCTTTCTTT
CDR3 length: 14; V gene: TRBV5-5; D gene: NA; J gene: TRBJ1-5; clone size: NA; CDR3 protein: CASSLLAGSQPQHF; CDR3 DNA: TGTGCCAGCAGCTTGCTGGCAGGCTCCCAGCCCCAGCATTTT
CDR3 length: 10; V gene: TRBV29-1; D gene: NA; J gene: TRBJ2-1; clone size: NA; CDR3 protein: CSTFGTKQFF; CDR3 DNA: TGCAGCACATTCGGGACCAAGCAGTTCTTC
CDR3 length: 15; V gene: TRBV27; D gene: NA; J gene: TRBJ1-2; clone size: NA; CDR3 protein: CASSLSISPYGGYTF; CDR3 DNA: TGTGCCAGCAGTTTATCGATAAGTCCATACGGGGGCTACACCTTC
CDR3 length: 14; V gene: TRBV7-9; D gene: NA; J gene: TRBJ1-6; clone size: NA; CDR3 protein: CASSATPGNSPLHF; CDR3 DNA: TGTGCCAGCAGCGCGACACCGGGGAATTCACCCCTCCACTTT
CDR3 length: 14; V gene: TRBV11-2; D gene: NA; J gene: TRBJ2-7; clone size: NA; CDR3 protein: CASSPAGRIHEQYF; CDR3 DNA: TGTGCCAGCAGCCCAGCAGGTAGAATCCACGAGCAGTACTTC
CDR3 length: 14; V gene: TRBV7-2; D gene: NA; J gene: TRBJ2-5; clone size: NA; CDR3 protein: CASSFTGRGETQYF; CDR3 DNA: TGTGCCAGCAGCTTCACAGGGAGGGGGGAGACCCAGTACTTC
CDR3 length: 18; V gene: TRBV18; D gene: NA; J gene: TRBJ1-1; clone size: NA; CDR3 protein: CASSPGGQAGPMNTEAFF; CDR3 DNA: TGTGCCAGCTCACCAGGTGGGCAGGCGGGGCCTATGAACACTGAAGCTTTCTTT
CDR3 length: 17; V gene: TRBV2; D gene: TRBD2; J gene: TRBJ2-7; clone size: NA; CDR3 protein: CASSERTSGHLSYEQYF; CDR3 DNA: TGTGCCAGCAGTGAAAGGACTAGCGGGCACCTTTCCTACGAGCAGTACTTC
CDR3 length: 15; V gene: TRBV18; D gene: NA; J gene: TRBJ2-2; clone size: NA; CDR3 protein: CASSQLGRGTGELFF; CDR3 DNA: TGTGCCAGCTCACAGTTGGGGCGCGGCACCGGGGAGCTGTTTTTT
CDR3 length: 16; V gene: TRBV6-5; D gene: NA; J gene: TRBJ2-1; clone size: NA; CDR3 protein: CASSSPGGIRNNEQFF; CDR3 DNA: TGTGCCAGCAGTTCCCCAGGGGGGATAAGGAACAATGAGCAGTTCTTC
CDR3 length: 12; V gene: TRBV28; D gene: NA; J gene: TRBJ2-1; clone size: NA; CDR3 protein: CASSPKGNEQFF; CDR3 DNA: TGTGCCAGCAGCCCCAAAGGGAATGAGCAGTTCTTC
CDR3 length: 12; V gene: TRBV28; D gene: NA; J gene: TRBJ1-1; clone size: NA; CDR3 protein: CASSPINTEAFF; CDR3 DNA: TGTGCCAGCAGCCCAATAAACACTGAAGCTTTCTTT
CDR3 length: 14; V gene: TRBV5-1; D gene: NA; J gene: TRBJ2-2; clone size: NA; CDR3 protein: CASSLSGVTGELFF; CDR3 DNA: TGCGCCAGCAGCTTATCGGGCGTGACCGGGGAGCTGTTTTTT
CDR3 length: 11; V gene: TRBV30; D gene: NA; J gene: TRBJ2-3; clone size: NA; CDR3 protein: CAWSDPDTQYF; CDR3 DNA: TGTGCCTGGAGTGACCCAGATACGCAGTATTTT
CDR3 length: 16; V gene: TRBV6-1; D gene: NA; J gene: TRBJ2-3; clone size: NA; CDR3 protein: CASSELGASSTDTQYF; CDR3 DNA: TGTGCCAGCAGTGAACTAGGTGCCTCTAGCACAGATACGCAGTATTTT
CDR3 length: 15; V gene: TRBV5-1; D gene: NA; J gene: TRBJ2-3; clone size: NA; CDR3 protein: CASSSGGIGADTQYF; CDR3 DNA: TGCGCCAGCAGCTCCGGCGGGATCGGGGCAGATACGCAGTATTTT
CDR3 length: 16; V gene: TRBV14; D gene: TRBD2; J gene: TRBJ2-7; clone size: NA; CDR3 protein: CASSQERGALRYEQYF; CDR3 DNA: TGTGCCAGCAGCCAAGAGCGGGGGGCGCTTAGGTACGAGCAGTACTTC
CDR3 length: 17; V gene: TRBV19; D gene: NA; J gene: TRBJ1-5; clone size: NA; CDR3 protein: CASGPPGDLDGNQPQHF; CDR3 DNA: TGTGCCAGTGGGCCACCGGGGGACTTGGATGGCAATCAGCCCCAGCATTTT
CDR3 length: 14; V gene: TRBV2; D gene: TRBD1; J gene: TRBJ2-7; clone size: NA; CDR3 protein: CASSVTGTGDEQYF; CDR3 DNA: TGTGCCAGCAGTGTTACCGGGACAGGGGACGAGCAGTACTTC
CDR3 length: 15; V gene: TRBV6-6; D gene: NA; J gene: TRBJ2-3; clone size: few; CDR3 protein: CASSLGLQSTDTQYF; CDR3 DNA: TGTGCCAGCAGTTTAGGGCTCCAAAGCACAGATACGCAGTATTTT
CDR3 length: 17; V gene: TRBV27; D gene: TRBD1; J gene: TRBJ1-2; clone size: NA; CDR3 protein: CASTPRGTGDSNYGYTF; CDR3 DNA: TGTGCCAGCACTCCCAGGGGGACAGGGGACTCTAACTATGGCTACACCTTC